These T cell receptor beta chains were read from a single sample in a study of cytomegalovirus exposure and HLA in healthy donors. Only in-frame clones appear in the TCRdb table, and some are missing; sequencing was by immunoSEQ multiplex PCR. The data show a few hundred thousand clones, around 90% seen once. Sequencing was carried out using PBMCs. The receptors originated from a man aged 25 to 40 in good health and CMV-seronegative. The CDR3 runs from the conserved cysteine through the conserved F or W.

J | V | CDR3
TRBJ1-6 | TRBV30 | CAWTDREDSPLHF
TRBJ2-7 | TRBV5-6 | CASSGSGHSYEQYF
TRBJ1-3 | TRBV7-8 | CASTRQVSSGNTIYF
TRBJ1-2 | TRBV4-1 | CASSLQGLANYGYTF
TRBJ2-1 | TRBV10-3 | CAISESGGGYNEQFF
TRBJ2-2 | TRBV10-3 | CAISEGGEELFF
TRBJ1-2 | TRBV7-9 | CASSPTANYGYTF
TRBJ2-7 | TRBV7-9 | CASSFLGSGQATSYEQYF
TRBJ1-1 | TRBV7-9 | CAYREEIAEAFF
TRBJ1-6 | TRBV10-3 | CAIRDSPYNSPLHF
TRBJ1-1 | TRBV5-1 | CASSLTRGNTEAFF
TRBJ2-7 | TRBV7-9 | CASSLKAGANYEQYF
TRBJ2-3 | TRBV2 | CASSEATSTDTQYF
TRBJ1-1 | TRBV6-1 | CASRGDRNTEAFF
TRBJ2-5 | TRBV11-2 | CASSPGTSSETQYF
TRBJ2-2 | TRBV4-1 | CASSQDRDRVTGELFF
TRBJ1-2 | TRBV18 | CASSRGSLGYTF
TRBJ1-5 | TRBV5-6 | CASSAGITNQPQHF
TRBJ2-7 | TRBV27 | CASSYGLPYEQYF
TRBJ1-2 | TRBV19 | CASSIPGAVYGYTF
TRBJ1-3 | TRBV7-9 | CASSLRGGSGNTIYF
TRBJ1-1 | TRBV7-2 | CASSTRGNTEAFF
TRBJ2-7 | TRBV13 | CASSLGGGVETYEQYF
TRBJ1-1 | TRBV6-1 | CASSVQGNTEAFF
TRBJ1-2 | TRBV4-2 | CASSQGSSGSGYTF
TRBJ2-5 | TRBV15 | CATSRVLGQTQETQYF
TRBJ2-2 | TRBV6-5 | CASSLDRAITGELFF
TRBJ2-1 | TRBV7-9 | CASSSGNEQFF
TRBJ1-6 | TRBV13 | CASSFSQNNSPLHF
TRBJ2-3 | TRBV11-3 | CASSLDPAGGSAQYF
TRBJ1-5 | TRBV6-1 | CASRDRGGNQPQHF
TRBJ2-7 | TRBV29-1 | CSVRESYEQYF
TRBJ1-6 | TRBV7-9 | CASSLVQNSPLHF
TRBJ1-5 | TRBV18 | CASSPASPGTGDQPQHF
TRBJ1-4 | TRBV7-2 | CASNPGQGFEKLFF
TRBJ2-2 | TRBV5-4 | CASSLVDTGELFF
TRBJ1-1 | TRBV6-6 | CASSYQGTANTEAFF